Each of the 17 T cell receptor beta chains below was sequenced from the same sample in a study of metastatic and nonmetastatic thyroid tumors. Patients had received no treatment of any kind before thyroid surgery. TCRdb re-clonotyped the PCR reads through MiXCR. The sample includes approximately 6,000 clones, 25% to 30% of them seen just once. Source material: adjacent normal tissue. These receptors all stem from a female donor with papillary thyroid cancer or a benign thyroid nodule (not recorded which). Some clones in this sample may be carry-over from other donors' samples.

This clone was recorded many times. The V call is TRBV6-1, the J call TRBJ1-1, with D perhaps TRBD1 (5 bases). The CDR3 is 14 residues long. Germline CDR1 reads MNHNS; CDR2 reads SASEGT. V was trimmed by 6 bases and J by 2 bases, leaving 13 bases between them. The chain's CDR3 is CASSHSQANTEAFF. The CDR3 coding sequence is TGTGCCAGCAGCCACTCACAGGCTAACACTGAAGCTTTCTTT.

The V gene is TRBV20-1, the J gene TRBJ1-1; 8 bases are shared with TRBD1. V lost 2 bases to trimming and J lost 6 bases; unmatched junction nucleotides: 8. This CDR3 has 14 amino acids. CDR1 and CDR2 (germline): DFQATT, SNEGSKA (reference sequence). CDR3 bases: TGCAGTGCTAGATCTCGACAGGGGTGGGCTGAAGCTTTCTTT. This gives the protein CSARSRQGWAEAFF.

In this sample, this clone turned up a few times. This sequence joins TRBV7-9 and TRBJ2-7, with D possibly being TRBD2 (5 bases). This CDR3 spans 12 amino acids. The V gene's germline CDR1 is SEHNR and CDR2 FQNEAQ (reference sequence). V was trimmed by 5 bases and J by 4 bases, leaving 9 bases between them. CDR3 coding DNA: TGTGCCAGCAGCGGACTCGCATACGAGCAGTACTTC. Protein sequence: CASSGLAYEQYF. Drawing the rest from reference TRBV7-9 and TRBJ2-7, the complete variable domain is DTGVSQNPRHKITKRGQNVTFRCDPISEHNRLYWYRQTLGQGPEFLTYFQNEAQLEKSRLLSDRFSAERPKGSFSTLEIQRTEQGDSAMYLCASSGLAYEQYFGPGTRLTVT.

The CDR3: CASSLGQLNQPQHF. The DNA for the CDR3 is TGTGCCAGCAGTTTGGGGCAGTTAAATCAGCCCCAGCATTTT. The chain recombines TRBV12-3 or TRBV12-4 with TRBJ1-5, with D possibly being TRBD1 (5 bases). This CDR3 is 14 amino acids long. The ends were cut back, 3 bases at V and 4 bases at J, with 10 bases in the middle.

This clone was detected a few times. The chain has TRBV2 and TRBJ1-6; D unresolved. CDR1 is SNHLY and CDR2 is FYNNEI in the germline V gene. The CDR3 totals 14 residues. The germline V and J ends were trimmed by 6 bases and 6 bases, with 12 bases remaining between them. This CDR3 reads CASRTDGPNSPLHF. The CDR3 nucleotides are TGTGCCAGCAGGACGGACGGTCCTAATTCACCCCTCCACTTT.

The sample holds a few counts of this clone. The gene calls are TRBV2 and TRBJ1-5; TRBD1 matches at 8 bases. With 7 bases clipped from V and 1 base from J, the junction kept 3 bases outside the gene matches. The V gene's germline CDR1 is SNHLY and CDR2 FYNNEI. The CDR3 has 14 residues. The CDR3 DNA reads TGTGCCAGCAAGGGGACAGGAAGCAATCAGCCCCAGCATTTT. Translation: CASKGTGSNQPQHF.

This clone was observed a few times. The chain joins TRBV28 to TRBJ2-7; the match to TRBD2 covers 10 bases. Germline V gives CDR1 MDHEN, CDR2 SYDVKM. The CDR3 has 16 residues. V lost 7 bases, J lost 5 bases, and 14 bases stayed unmatched. The CDR3 region is CASIPTTAGGLHEQYF. Written as DNA, the CDR3 is TGTGCCAGCATCCCTACCACAGCGGGAGGGCTACACGAGCAGTACTTC.

The chain uses TRBV20-1 and TRBJ2-2; D is possibly TRBD1 or TRBD2 (5 bases each). CDR3 size: 14 residues. V lost 4 bases and J 2 bases, leaving 11 bases between the germline ends. Per germline, CDR1 DFQATT and CDR2 SNEGSKA (reference sequence). The CDR3 coding sequence is TGCAGTGCTACCGGGACGACTAACACCGGGGAGCTGTTTTTT. This gives the protein CSATGTTNTGELFF.

CDR3 in DNA: TGTGCCAGCAGCTTAGACAGGGCGACAGATACGCAGTATTTT. Residues: CASSLDRATDTQYF. The chain links TRBV11-1 to TRBJ2-3; weak D call: TRBD1 (6 bases). V was clipped by 1 base and J by 3 bases, with 8 bases between them. CDR1 and CDR2 (germline): SGHAT, FQDESV (reference sequence). This CDR3 is 14 amino acids long.

The chain has TRBV27 and TRBJ2-1, with a weak D call TRBD1 (5 bases). Per the germline V gene, CDR1 is MNHEY and CDR2 is SMNVEV (reference sequence). Trimming removed 4 bases from V and 8 bases from J, with 18 bases in between. The CDR3 covers 15 residues. The CDR3 region is CASSSTHSQGDEQFF. CDR3 bases: TGTGCCAGCAGTTCCACCCACAGTCAGGGTGATGAGCAGTTCTTC.

This clone has a handful of counts. V and J are TRBV7-2 and TRBJ2-7; D could derive from TRBD1 or TRBD2 (5 bases each). There are 13 residues in the CDR3. Trimming removed 6 bases from V and 4 bases from J, with 13 bases in between. The V gene's germline CDR1 is SGHTA and CDR2 FQGNSA. The CDR3 DNA follows: TGTGCCAGCAGTCCCGGGACCTCTTACGAGCAGTACTTC. This gives the protein CASSPGTSYEQYF.

The CDR3 loop is CASSSPRTSGSILGNEQFF. CDR3 nucleotides: TGTGCCAGTAGTTCGCCCAGGACTAGCGGGAGTATTTTAGGGAATGAGCAGTTCTTC. The chain uses TRBV19 and TRBJ2-1; TRBD2 aligns across 13 bases. Germline loops: CDR1 LNHDA, CDR2 SQIVND (reference sequence). Trimming removed 5 bases from V and 7 bases from J; junction bases left unmatched: 17. The CDR3 has 19 amino acids.

This clone showed up just a few times. The chain joins TRBV2 to TRBJ1-2; TRBD1 matches 9 bases. The germline CDR1 and CDR2 sequences are SNHLY and FYNNEI. This CDR3 is 14 amino acids long. The V and J ends lost 4 bases and 4 bases, in that order; junction bases with no gene match: 4. The CDR3: CASSGTGGFYGYTF. DNA for the CDR3: TGTGCCAGCAGTGGAACAGGGGGCTTCTATGGCTACACCTTC.

This clone was seen more than once but under ten times. The chain combines TRBV6-1 with TRBJ2-2; the D is unclear. The length of the CDR3 is 15 residues. Germline V lookup: CDR1 MNHNS, CDR2 SASEGT. Trimming shortened V by 1 base and J by 4 bases, and 10 bases separated the two germline ends. CDR3 loop: CASSEDVSSTGELFF. The CDR3 coding sequence is TGTGCCAGCAGTGAAGATGTCTCCTCCACCGGGGAGCTGTTTTTT.

The V call is TRBV6-2 or TRBV6-3, the J call TRBJ2-1; maybe TRBD2 (5 bases). CDR3 length equals 14 residues. The germline V and J ends were trimmed by 6 bases and 0 bases, with 9 bases remaining between them. Germline V gives CDR1 MNHEY, CDR2 SVGEGT. CDR3 nucleotide sequence: TGTGCCAGCAGCGCTAGCATCTCCTACAATGAGCAGTTCTTC. It codes for CASSASISYNEQFF.

Remarks on this clone: The final CDR3 position lacks the conserved phenylalanine or tryptophan, pointing to a likely read error. The rearrangement links TRBV2 to TRBJ2-1; the D gene could be TRBD1 or TRBD2 (6 bases each). This CDR3 comprises 14 residues. Germline CDR1 and CDR2: SNHLY and FYNNEI. Trimming left V 6 bases short and J 4 bases short, with 13 bases between. The CDR3 loop is CASSDGGTYNEQFV. Written as DNA, the CDR3 is TGTGCCAGCAGCGACGGAGGGACATACAATGAGCAGTTCGTC.

The V call is TRBV4-1, the J call TRBJ1-5, with D possibly being TRBD1 (5 bases). Trimming stripped 0 bases from V and 6 bases from J, with 12 bases between. CDR1 is MGHRA, CDR2 YSYEKL, per germline. The CDR3 runs to 15 residues. The CDR3 sequence: CASSQDRAGGQPQHF. CDR3 bases: TGCGCCAGCAGCCAAGACAGGGCGGGAGGTCAGCCCCAGCATTTT.